These 27 T cell receptor beta chains were sequenced from one sample in a study of blood T cell repertoires in COVID-19. Produced via immunoSEQ multiplex PCR; TCRdb's table is partial and in-frame only. The sample includes roughly 440,000 clones, approximately 88% of them seen just once. The sequenced sample consisted of peripheral blood. These receptors all come from a woman between 50 and 59 years old with COVID-19, enrolled during active disease.

The V and J genes are TRBV2 and TRBJ2-1; 7 nucleotides match TRBD2. The CDR3 is 14 amino acids. J lost 8 bases, V lost 9 bases, and 13 bases had no gene match. From germline, CDR1 is SNHLY and CDR2 FYNNEI. The CDR3 DNA sequence: TGTGCCAGTACTGGACTAGTCCGTAAATATGAGCAGTTCTTC. Its translation: CASTGLVRKYEQFF.

The V call is TRBV13, the J call TRBJ1-1; 7 bases are shared with TRBD1. This CDR3 is 14 amino acids long. After removal of 4 bases from V and 4 bases from J, the junction contained 6 bases not matched to a gene. CDR1 and CDR2 (germline): PRHDT, FYEKMQ (reference sequence). The CDR3 sequence is CASSSPGQPTEAFF. CDR3 in DNA: TGTGCCAGCAGCTCACCGGGACAGCCCACTGAAGCTTTCTTT.

This chain joins TRBV5-6 and TRBJ2-3, with TRBD2 matching 13 bases. Germline V CDR1 and CDR2: SGHDT, YYEEEE. The trim removed 3 bases at V and 5 bases at J, leaving 12 bases unmatched. The CDR3 has 18 amino acids. The CDR3 sequence: CASSSPGLAGRTRDTQYF. In DNA form, the CDR3 reads TGTGCCAGCAGCTCCCCGGGACTAGCGGGGCGGACACGAGATACGCAGTATTTT.

V and J are TRBV4-1 and TRBJ2-7, with 7 bases fitting TRBD1. The germline CDR1 and CDR2 sequences are MGHRA and YSYEKL. The CDR3 length is 15 residues. J gave up 0 bases and V 4 bases, and 6 bases lay outside the gene matches. The CDR3 spells CASSPNRGSSYEQYF. CDR3 DNA: TGCGCCAGCAGCCCCAACAGGGGAAGCTCCTACGAGCAGTACTTC.

The genes are TRBV6-5 and TRBJ2-7; possibly TRBD2 for D (6 bases). CDR3 length equals 14 residues. V gave up 1 base and J gave up 2 bases, with 9 bases separating them. Germline V gives CDR1 MNHEY, CDR2 SVGAGI. CDR3 region: CASSYLRGTYEQYF. The CDR3 DNA follows: TGTGCCAGCAGTTACTTGCGGGGTACCTACGAGCAGTACTTC.

This clone appeared once. The V call is TRBV19, the J call TRBJ1-1, with 7 bases that match TRBD1. CDR1 is LNHDA and CDR2 is SQIVND in the germline V gene (reference sequence). The J segment lost 3 bases and the V segment lost 9 bases, leaving 7 bases of the junction unmatched. The CDR3 has 13 residues. DNA for the CDR3: TGTGCCAGCAGGGACAGCCTACACACTGAAGCTTTCTTT. Translated, it gives CASRDSLHTEAFF.

The chain employs TRBV7-3 and TRBJ1-1; D possibly corresponds to TRBD1 (5 bases). The ends were cut back, 5 bases at V and 3 bases at J, with 13 bases in the middle. The CDR3 is 14 amino acids. Germline-derived CDR1 and CDR2 are SGHTA and FQGTGA. CDR3 loop: CASSRQGWDTEAFF. The CDR3 DNA is TGTGCCAGCAGCCGCCAGGGATGGGACACTGAAGCTTTCTTT.

The chain couples TRBV11-2 to TRBJ2-5, with 7 bases identical to TRBD2. In germline, CDR1 is SGHAT, CDR2 FQNNGV. The CDR3 covers 15 residues. J lost 0 bases, V lost 1 base, and 2 bases had no gene match. The CDR3 region has the DNA TGTGCCAGCAGCTTAGGGGGGGGTGACCAAGAGACCCAGTACTTC. Translating gives CASSLGGGDQETQYF. The whole variable domain, filled in from reference TRBV11-2 and TRBJ2-5, reads EAGVAQSPRYKIIEKRQSVAFWCNPISGHATLYWYQQILGQGPKLLIQFQNNGVVDDSQLPKDRFSAERLKGVDSTLKIQPAKLEDSAVYLCASSLGGGDQETQYFGPGTRLLVL.

This clone was observed a handful of times. This chain connects TRBV4-1 to TRBJ1-6; a possible D gene is TRBD1 (5 bases). This CDR3 region has 14 residues. V lost 1 base and J lost 7, with 8 bases in between. Germline assignment: CDR1 MGHRA and CDR2 YSYEKL. The CDR3 nucleotides are TGCGCCAGCAGCCAAGGGGGGGAGAATTCACCCCTCCACTTT. This codes for CASSQGGENSPLHF.

The chain employs TRBV5-1 and TRBJ1-1; no firm D call. Germline values: CDR1 SGHRS, CDR2 YFSETQ. There are 14 residues in the CDR3. V lost 0 bases, J lost 0 bases, and 6 bases lay in between. The DNA of the CDR3 is TGCGCCAGCAGCTTGGAGCCGGTGAACACTGAAGCTTTCTTT. Protein: CASSLEPVNTEAFF.

The rearrangement joins TRBV6-5 to TRBJ2-3; D is perhaps TRBD2 (6 bases). Between the trimmed V and J ends, which lost 8 bases and 14 bases, there was a span of 23 bases. The CDR3 extends over 13 amino acids. Per the germline V gene, CDR1 is MNHEY and CDR2 is SVGAGI. The CDR3 protein is CASWLEGWGRPYF. CDR3 nucleotides: TGTGCCAGCTGGTTGGAGGGTTGGGGACGTCCGTATTTT.

The V and J genes are TRBV5-6 and TRBJ2-5; 7 bases match TRBD1. The germline V gene encodes CDR1 SGHDT and CDR2 YYEEEE. The V and J ends lost 4 bases and 5 bases, in that order; junction bases with no gene match: 8. This CDR3 comprises 14 residues. The CDR3 spells CASSLPQGIETQYF. DNA for the CDR3: TGTGCCAGCAGCCTACCACAGGGGATCGAGACCCAGTACTTC.

The rearrangement joins TRBV27 to TRBJ2-1, with TRBD2 as a possible D gene (6 bases). This CDR3 comprises 13 residues. V lost 7 bases and J lost 9, with 16 bases in between. Germline CDR1 reads MNHEY; CDR2 reads SMNVEV (reference sequence). The CDR3 coding sequence is TGTGCCAGCACCTGGACCGGGAGAAGTGAGCAGTTCTTC. Residues: CASTWTGRSEQFF.

This clone was seen only once. This sequence joins TRBV4-1 and TRBJ1-3, with D perhaps TRBD1 (6 bases). Germline V lookup: CDR1 MGHRA, CDR2 YSYEKL. Trimming took off 5 bases at V and 4 bases at J, with 15 bases between the two ends. CDR3 length: 15 residues. The CDR3 here is CASSLRHGQGNTIYF. The CDR3 bases are TGCGCCAGCAGCTTACGGCACGGACAGGGAAACACCATATATTTT.

The chain recombines TRBV24-1 with TRBJ2-3; D is unclear. Trimming cost V 4 bases and J 0 bases, with 13 bases left between them. The germline CDR1 and CDR2 sequences are KGHDR and SFDVKD. The CDR3 extends over 16 amino acids. CDR3 DNA sequence: TGTGCCACCAGTGACGGCAGACCGACTAGCACAGATACGCAGTATTTT. Translating gives CATSDGRPTSTDTQYF.

This clone appeared a single time. The chain is built from TRBV19 and TRBJ1-1, with D perhaps matching TRBD1 (5 bases). Looked up from germline, CDR1 is LNHDA and CDR2 is SQIVND (reference sequence). This CDR3 is built from 15 residues. V lost 3 bases and J 4 bases, leaving 15 bases between the germline ends. The CDR3 DNA follows: TGTGCCAGTAGTATGGGCAGGGCCCAAGGCACTGAAGCTTTCTTT. Amino acid sequence: CASSMGRAQGTEAFF.

The chain uses TRBV19 and TRBJ1-1, with TRBD1 as a possible D gene (5 bases). Germline V lookup: CDR1 LNHDA, CDR2 SQIVND (reference sequence). The CDR3 has 13 amino acids. V shed 1 base and J shed 5 bases, with 8 bases lying between them. CDR3 sequence reads: CASSIGEGTEAFF. The CDR3 DNA reads TGTGCCAGTAGTATAGGGGAGGGGACTGAAGCTTTCTTT.

V is TRBV9 and J is TRBJ1-1; D is possibly TRBD1 (6 bases). Germline-derived CDR1 and CDR2 are SGDLS and YYNGEE. With 0 bases removed from V and 5 bases from J, the gap between germline ends came to 17 bases. This CDR3 region has 16 residues. In nucleotides, the CDR3 is TGTGCCAGCAGCGTAGGTCCACAGGGCCGGTGGACTGAAGCTTTCTTT. This translates into CASSVGPQGRWTEAFF.

The chain links TRBV2 to TRBJ1-1, with D possibly TRBD1 on 5 matching bases. The V end was cut by 7 bases, the J end by 1 base, with 16 bases between. Germline-derived CDR1 and CDR2 are SNHLY and FYNNEI. The CDR3 is 15 amino acids. The CDR3 region has the DNA TGTGCCAGCAATAACGGACACCGTGGGAACACTGAAGCTTTCTTT. Translating it yields CASNNGHRGNTEAFF.

J is TRBJ1-5 and V is TRBV29-1; D might be TRBD1 (5 bases). V was cut by 6 bases and J by 7 bases, with 16 bases left in between. The CDR3 runs 13 residues. From germline, CDR1 is SQVTM and CDR2 ANQGSEA. This chain's CDR3 is CSVSPGDGQPQHF. For the CDR3, the DNA is TGCAGCGTCAGTCCGGGGGATGGACAGCCCCAGCATTTT.

This chain uses TRBV12-3 or TRBV12-4 with TRBJ1-2, with a tentative D call TRBD1 (5 bases). The germline V and J ends were trimmed by 5 bases and 6 bases, with 13 bases remaining between them. The CDR3 loop spans 13 amino acids. The CDR3: CASSDSTLHGYTF. CDR3 nucleotides: TGTGCCAGCAGTGACAGTACCCTTCATGGCTACACCTTC.

In regard to this clone: Distinct nucleotide sequences in the sample also encode this CDR3. The chain uses TRBV7-3 and TRBJ2-1, with D perhaps TRBD1 (6 bases). V was trimmed by 6 bases and J by 0 bases, leaving 12 bases between them. CDR3 length: 15 residues. Germline-derived CDR1 and CDR2 are SGHTA and FQGTGA. CDR3 amino acids: CASSSTGSSYNEQFF. CDR3 DNA sequence: TGTGCCAGCAGTTCTACAGGGAGCTCCTACAATGAGCAGTTCTTC.

This chain joins TRBV2 and TRBJ2-5; possible D gene TRBD1, 7 bases. The CDR3 runs to 16 residues. V was cut by 7 bases and J by 1 base, with 19 bases left in between. In germline, CDR1 is SNHLY, CDR2 FYNNEI. Written as DNA, the CDR3 is TGTGCCAGCACCCCCAGGGGGGCTGAGGTCCAAGAGACCCAGTACTTC. Protein product: CASTPRGAEVQETQYF.

The chain recombines TRBV6-1 with TRBJ2-3; TRBD2 might be the D (5 bases). The CDR3 contains 15 residues. V gave up 3 bases and J gave up 4 bases, with 14 bases separating them. Germline lookup yields CDR1 MNHNS and CDR2 SASEGT. The CDR3 DNA reads as TGTGCCAGCAGTGAGTTAGGCCCGAGGGCAGATACGCAGTATTTT. Amino acids: CASSELGPRADTQYF.

The chain employs TRBV24-1 and TRBJ2-7, with 10 bases fitting TRBD1. Germline trimming cut 4 bases from V and 5 bases from J; bases unmatched to any gene: 10. The CDR3 spans 16 residues. Per germline, CDR1 KGHDR and CDR2 SFDVKD. The CDR3 spells CATSDPAGGTGDEQYF. In DNA form, the CDR3 reads TGTGCCACCAGTGACCCTGCGGGTGGGACAGGGGACGAGCAGTACTTC.

CDR3 residues: CASSAGNQETQYF. DNA of the CDR3: TGTGCCAGTAGTGCAGGGAACCAAGAGACCCAGTACTTC. V and J are TRBV19 and TRBJ2-5; D perhaps matches TRBD1 (5 bases). Between the trimmed V and J ends, which lost 5 bases and 0 bases, there was a span of 7 bases. Germline CDR1 LNHDA, CDR2 SQIVND (reference sequence). CDR3 length: 13 amino acids.

A single count supports this clone. The chain employs TRBV7-9 and TRBJ2-5; D possibly corresponds to TRBD2 (6 bases). The V gene lost 5 bases and the J gene lost 4 bases, with 14 bases spanning the gap. The CDR3 loop spans 14 amino acids. Looked up from germline, CDR1 is SEHNR and CDR2 is FQNEAQ (reference sequence). The CDR3 region has the DNA TGTGCCAGCAGCCTGGCTGGGGGGAGAGAGACCCAGTACTTC. Its translation: CASSLAGGRETQYF.